A selection of T cell receptor beta chains follows, all from one sample in a study of glioma-infiltrating T cells. In TCRdb, the multiplex PCR reads were re-called with MiXCR into one record per CDR3 protein. The table shows about 93,000 distinct CDR3 sequences, with approximately 39% occurring only once. Sequencing was carried out using glioma tissue, nonneoplastic brain tissue, or PBMCs (not recorded which). The receptors were sampled from a human donor with low-grade glioma or glioblastoma, undergoing nonglioma brain surgery, or in good health (not recorded which). Both conserved end residues are part of each CDR3. Fields, in order: J gene, clone size, D gene, V gene, CDR3 protein, CDR3 DNA. D genes are given only for firm matches. Part of the rows lack a size; the others show once, few, many or a class for expanded clones.

TRBJ2-2	many	TRBD2	TRBV2	CARLAATGELFF	TGTGCCAGACTAGCGGCCACCGGGGAGCTGTTTTTT
TRBJ1-5	many	.	TRBV29-1	CSVRDGDQPQHF	TGCAGCGTCCGGGACGGTGATCAGCCCCAGCATTTT
TRBJ2-1	many	.	TRBV14	CASGHRGLSSYNEQFF	TGTGCCAGCGGCCATCGAGGCCTCAGCTCCTACAATGAGCAGTTCTTC
TRBJ1-5	once	.	TRBV24-1	CATTASNQPQHF	TGTGCCACCACTGCCTCCAATCAGCCCCAGCACTTT
TRBJ2-3	few	.	TRBV28	CASSLGVGYEQYF	TGTGCCAGCAGTTTAGGTGTAGGGTACGAGCAGTATTTT
TRBJ1-2	many	.	TRBV20-1	CSAIVEGVMWYTF	TGCAGTGCGATCGTTGAAGGGGTTATGTGGTACACCTTC
TRBJ2-6	many	TRBD1	TRBV7-2	CASSLNLRTGGSGANVLTF	TGTGCCAGCAGCTTAAACCTGAGGACAGGGGGTTCTGGGGCCAACGTCCTGACTTTC
TRBJ2-2	many	.	TRBV18	CASSPAAGTGELFF	TGTGCCAGCTCACCTGCTGCGGGCACCGGGGAGCTGTTTTTT
TRBJ2-1	many	TRBD2	TRBV5-1	CASSLVTGGYNEQFF	TGCGCCAGCAGCTTGGTAACGGGAGGTTACAATGAGCAGTTCTTC
TRBJ1-1	.	TRBD1	TRBV3-1	CASGKGTDIIEAFF	TGTGCAAGCGGAAAGGGGACAGATATAATTGAAGCTTTCTTT
TRBJ2-3	many	.	TRBV6-2/TRBV6-3	CASSYSGSDTQYF	TGTGCCAGCAGTTACTCGGGGTCAGATACGCAGTATTTT
TRBJ2-5	.	.	TRBV27	CAEGTSRDPEETQYF	TGTGCCGAGGGGACCAGCAGAGATCCGGAAGAGACCCAGTACTTC
TRBJ2-2	few	.	TRBV5-6	CASSLLGPNTGELFF	TGTGCCAGCAGCTTACTAGGGCCGAACACCGGGGAGCTGTTTTTT
TRBJ2-7	many	.	TRBV11-2	CASSLGETGAEQYF	TGTGCCAGCAGCTTAGGCGAGACAGGAGCCGAGCAGTACTTC
TRBJ2-3	many	.	TRBV5-1	CASSLGTMEDTQYF	TGCGCCAGCAGCTTGGGGACGATGGAGGATACGCAGTATTTT
TRBJ2-5	many	.	TRBV29-1	CSVGEGETQYF	TGCAGCGTTGGTGAAGGAGAGACCCAGTACTTC
TRBJ1-1	many	TRBD1	TRBV19	CASRPGQRNTEAFF	TGTGCCAGTAGGCCGGGACAGAGGAACACTGAAGCTTTCTTT
TRBJ1-1	.	.	TRBV29-1	CSVVQGRGGLNTEAFF	TGCAGCGTTGTTCAGGGAAGGGGGGGATTGAACACTGAAGCTTTCTTT
TRBJ1-5	many	.	TRBV12-3/TRBV12-4	CASSLTSGRQPQHF	TGTGCCAGCAGTTTAACTTCGGGGCGACAGCCCCAGCATTTT
TRBJ1-2	.	.	TRBV27	CASSPDQVVGYGYAF	TGTGCCAGCAGCCCGGACCAGGTGGTTGGCTATGGCTACGCCTTC
TRBJ1-5	few	.	TRBV5-5	CASSLDPSQPQHF	TGTGCCAGCAGCTTGGATCCCAGCCAGCCCCAGCATTTT
TRBJ2-5	many	.	TRBV7-9	CASSLEGFGETQYF	TGTGCCAGCAGCTTGGAGGGGTTTGGAGAGACCCAGTACTTC
TRBJ1-1	many	.	TRBV29-1	CSVELQAGTEAFF	TGCAGCGTTGAATTACAGGCGGGCACTGAAGCTTTCTTT
TRBJ2-1	many	TRBD2	TRBV3-1	CASSQGTSGGEQFF	TGTGCCAGCAGCCAAGGGACTAGCGGGGGAGAGCAGTTCTTC
TRBJ1-2	.	.	TRBV15	CATSRAGGIGYTF	TGTGCCACCAGCAGAGCCGGCGGCATCGGCTACACCTTC
TRBJ1-3	many	.	TRBV4-1	CASSLPGNTIYF	TGCGCCAGCAGCCTACCTGGAAACACCATATATTTT
TRBJ2-1	many	.	TRBV7-2	CASSLSSDFSYNEQFF	TGTGCCAGCAGCTTATCTAGCGACTTCTCCTACAATGAGCAGTTCTTC
TRBJ2-2	many	.	TRBV19	CASSMDRNTGELFF	TGTGCCAGTAGTATGGACAGGAACACCGGGGAGCTGTTTTTT
TRBJ2-7	many	.	TRBV20-1	CSARDLLGRTYEQYF	TGCAGTGCTAGAGATCTACTCGGACGAACCTACGAGCAGTACTTC
TRBJ2-3	many	TRBD1	TRBV7-9	CASSVGQGGDTQYF	TGTGCCAGCAGCGTCGGACAGGGTGGGGATACGCAGTATTTT
TRBJ2-1	.	TRBD2	TRBV11-3	CASSLSQREGRSFEQFF	TGTGCCAGCAGCTTATCGCAGCGGGAGGGCCGTAGTTTTGAGCAGTTCTTC
TRBJ2-1	many	TRBD1	TRBV2	CASRDESGTGYNEQFF	TGTGCCAGCAGGGATGAGTCCGGGACAGGGTACAATGAGCAGTTCTTC
TRBJ2-1	.	TRBD1	TRBV7-2	CASIRDSGALEQFF	TGTGCCAGCATAAGGGACAGTGGGGCTCTGGAGCAGTTCTTC
TRBJ1-2	many	.	TRBV28	CASSQGEVNYGYTF	TGTGCCAGCAGCCAAGGGGAGGTTAACTATGGCTACACCTTC
TRBJ2-1	.	TRBD1	TRBV6-1	CASSATETGGRDEQFF	TGTGCCAGCAGTGCTACCGAGACAGGGGGCAGGGATGAGCAGTTCTTC
TRBJ2-7	many	.	TRBV28	CASKELFASYEQYF	TGTGCCAGCAAGGAACTCTTCGCCTCCTACGAGCAGTACTTC
TRBJ2-7	many	.	TRBV20-1	CSARDYREAYEQYF	TGCAGTGCTAGAGATTACAGGGAGGCCTACGAGCAGTACTTC
TRBJ2-1	.	TRBD2	TRBV20-1	CSAPGSGGYNGQFF	TGCAGTGCTCCCGGAAGCGGGGGATACAATGGGCAGTTCTTC
TRBJ2-1	once	TRBD2	TRBV20-1	CSAHGGGYNEQFF	TGCAGTGCCCACGGGGGGGGTTACAATGAGCAGTTCTTC
TRBJ2-7	.	TRBD2	TRBV20-1	CSAPTSGTYEQYF	TGCAGTGCTCCGACTAGCGGGACCTACGAGCAGTACTTC
TRBJ2-3	few	TRBD2	TRBV30	CAWSFAGGADTQYF	TGTGCCTGGAGCTTCGCGGGAGGAGCAGATACGCAGTATTTT
TRBJ1-5	many	.	TRBV18	CASSANAITGAVFRNQPQHF	TGTGCCAGCTCCGCCAATGCAATCACAGGAGCGGTTTTTCGCAATCAGCCCCAGCATTTT
TRBJ1-1	many	.	TRBV2	CASVRGAEAFF	TGTGCCAGCGTCCGTGGCGCTGAAGCTTTCTTT
TRBJ2-1	many	TRBD1	TRBV28	CASSLSKSGTGRDNEQFF	TGTGCCAGCAGTTTATCGAAATCCGGGACAGGGAGGGACAATGAGCAGTTCTTC
TRBJ2-7	.	TRBD1	TRBV28	CASSLRRGQGHEQYF	TGTGCCAGCAGTTTAAGGAGGGGACAGGGCCACGAGCAGTACTTC
TRBJ2-1	many	.	TRBV6-2/TRBV6-3	CASSSYIYEQFF	TGTGCCAGCAGTTCCTATATCTATGAGCAGTTCTTC
TRBJ2-7	many	TRBD1	TRBV7-2	CASSSLGTASYEQYF	TGTGCCAGCAGCTCCCTGGGGACAGCTTCCTACGAGCAGTACTTC
TRBJ2-7	few	.	TRBV4-1	CASSKEGGVRYEQYF	TGCGCCAGCAGCAAAGAGGGGGGCGTAAGGTACGAGCAGTACTTC